The clone carrying this T cell receptor beta chain has ten or more counts. Its target is unknown. This sample stems from a study of blood T cells in healthy people across ages. Study-level points and caveats: The study lacked donor CMV status, which possibly confounded expanded clonotype changes.

After removal of 4 bases from V and 5 bases from J, the junction contained 7 bases not matched to a gene. The CDR3 is 15 residues long. Germline CDR1 MDHEN, CDR2 SYDVKM. The use of a sample-barcoded 5' primer and a J-beta primer mix characterized a second PCR of about 6 to 12 cycles. TCRdb reprocessed the 5' RACE reads with MiXCR, giving one entry per CDR3 protein. The data contain some 670,000 distinct CDR3 sequences, over 40% of them singletons. The chain uses TRBV28 and TRBJ2-3; 9 nucleotides line up with TRBD2. The sequence was obtained from a woman older than 75 in good health. Sequencing used blood. The CDR3 is CASSSPDSGRDTQYF. The DNA of the CDR3 is TGTGCCAGCAGTTCCCCTGATAGCGGGAGAGATACGCAGTATTTT.